The rows below give T cell receptor beta chains drawn from one sample of a study of OX40 agonist ivuxolimab in advanced cancers. Only in-frame clones appear in the TCRdb table, and some are missing; sequencing was by immunoSEQ multiplex PCR. The data contain about 73,000 clones, about 80% of them singletons. The source material was CD4+ or CD8+ T cells sorted from blood, sampled in a trial of the OX40 agonist ivuxolimab. The receptors shown here come from an adult with an advanced solid tumor such as melanoma, head and neck, liver or kidney cancer. Each CDR3 is given with its conserved first and last residue. Fields, in order: V gene, clone size, D gene, J gene, CDR3 protein, CDR3 DNA. A D gene is named only where the DNA matches it firmly. Clone size is given for some rows only: seen once, a few or many times, or a class if the clone is expanded.

v_gene: TRBV19
abundance: -
d_gene: TRBD1
j_gene: TRBJ1-1
CDR3aa: CASSRDRPGGVGMNTEAFF
CDR3nt: TGTGCCAGTAGTAGGGACCGGCCAGGGGGCGTCGGAATGAACACTGAAGCTTTCTTT

v_gene: TRBV7-3
abundance: -
d_gene: TRBD1
j_gene: TRBJ1-2
CDR3aa: CASSFNQDRATPGGYTF
CDR3nt: TGTGCCAGCAGCTTCAACCAGGACAGGGCAACTCCAGGTGGCTACACCTTC

v_gene: TRBV4-1
abundance: -
d_gene: -
j_gene: TRBJ2-7
CDR3aa: CASSILEGYEQYF
CDR3nt: TGCGCCAGCAGTATCTTAGAGGGATACGAGCAGTACTTC

v_gene: TRBV5-1
abundance: few
d_gene: -
j_gene: TRBJ1-5
CDR3aa: CASSLGQPGNQPQHF
CDR3nt: TGCGCCAGCAGCTTGGGGCAGCCAGGCAATCAGCCCCAGCATTTT

v_gene: TRBV6-5
abundance: -
d_gene: -
j_gene: TRBJ1-4
CDR3aa: CASSYGTTNEKLFF
CDR3nt: TGTGCCAGCAGTTACGGAACAACTAATGAAAAACTGTTTTTT

v_gene: TRBV5-4
abundance: -
d_gene: TRBD2
j_gene: TRBJ2-5
CDR3aa: CASLTSGQETQYF
CDR3nt: TGTGCCAGCCTGACTAGCGGACAAGAGACCCAGTACTTC

v_gene: TRBV2
abundance: -
d_gene: -
j_gene: TRBJ1-1
CDR3aa: CASRGESLASYPEAFF
CDR3nt: TGTGCCAGCAGAGGAGAGAGTCTTGCGTCTTACCCTGAAGCTTTCTTT

v_gene: TRBV4-2
abundance: -
d_gene: -
j_gene: TRBJ1-2
CDR3aa: CASSQDPTYGYTF
CDR3nt: TGTGCCAGCAGCCAAGACCCGACCTATGGCTACACCTTC

v_gene: TRBV5-5
abundance: -
d_gene: -
j_gene: TRBJ1-2
CDR3aa: CASSLMPAGEDGGYTF
CDR3nt: TGTGCCAGCAGCTTGATGCCCGCCGGGGAAGATGGAGGCTACACCTTC

v_gene: TRBV5-6
abundance: -
d_gene: -
j_gene: TRBJ1-5
CDR3aa: CASSFRGGQPQHF
CDR3nt: TGTGCCAGCAGCTTCCGGGGGGGTCAGCCCCAGCATTTT

v_gene: TRBV28
abundance: -
d_gene: -
j_gene: TRBJ2-3
CDR3aa: CASSSVSGGTDTQYF
CDR3nt: TGTGCCAGCAGTTCCGTCTCAGGGGGCACAGATACGCAGTATTTT

v_gene: TRBV28
abundance: -
d_gene: TRBD1
j_gene: TRBJ1-5
CDR3aa: CASSFRQGAGNQPQHF
CDR3nt: TGTGCCAGCAGTTTTAGGCAGGGGGCAGGCAATCAGCCCCAGCATTTT

v_gene: TRBV7-3
abundance: -
d_gene: -
j_gene: TRBJ2-3
CDR3aa: CASSLTSGTDTQYF
CDR3nt: TGTGCCAGCAGCTTAACGAGTGGCACAGATACGCAGTATTTT

v_gene: TRBV5-1
abundance: -
d_gene: TRBD2
j_gene: TRBJ2-1
CDR3aa: CASSLRTSGGYNEQFF
CDR3nt: TGCGCCAGCAGCCTCCGGACTAGCGGGGGCTACAATGAGCAGTTCTTC

v_gene: TRBV4-2
abundance: -
d_gene: -
j_gene: TRBJ2-7
CDR3aa: CASSQGGSSYEQYF
CDR3nt: TGTGCCAGCAGCCAAGGGGGCAGCTCCTACGAGCAGTACTTC

v_gene: TRBV18
abundance: -
d_gene: -
j_gene: TRBJ1-5
CDR3aa: CASSPAHLTTKVQHF
CDR3nt: TGTGCCAGCTCACCAGCCCACCTTACCACCAAGGTCCAGCATTTT

v_gene: TRBV4-3
abundance: -
d_gene: -
j_gene: TRBJ1-5
CDR3aa: CASSQDSGSSQPQHF
CDR3nt: TGCGCCAGCAGCCAAGATTCCGGGTCAAGTCAGCCCCAGCATTTT

v_gene: TRBV7-3
abundance: -
d_gene: TRBD1
j_gene: TRBJ1-1
CDR3aa: CASSLRSAQGVGTEAFF
CDR3nt: TGTGCCAGCAGCTTAAGGTCCGCACAGGGGGTTGGCACTGAAGCTTTCTTT

v_gene: TRBV5-4
abundance: -
d_gene: -
j_gene: TRBJ1-6
CDR3aa: CASSHADLSSPLHF
CDR3nt: TGTGCCAGCAGCCACGCGGACCTGAGTTCACCCCTCCACTTT

v_gene: TRBV28
abundance: -
d_gene: -
j_gene: TRBJ2-3
CDR3aa: CASKYSGTGTDTQYF
CDR3nt: TGTGCCAGCAAATATAGCGGTACCGGCACAGATACGCAGTATTTT

v_gene: TRBV29-1
abundance: -
d_gene: -
j_gene: TRBJ2-7
CDR3aa: CSVEAGGLYEQYF
CDR3nt: TGCAGCGTTGAGGCAGGCGGACTTTACGAGCAGTACTTC

v_gene: TRBV7-6
abundance: few
d_gene: TRBD2
j_gene: TRBJ2-1
CDR3aa: CASSLVGGGNGEQFF
CDR3nt: TGTGCCAGCAGCTTAGTGGGCGGGGGAAACGGTGAGCAGTTCTTC

v_gene: TRBV7-2
abundance: -
d_gene: TRBD1
j_gene: TRBJ1-2
CDR3aa: CASSSVDRVDGYTF
CDR3nt: TGTGCCAGCAGCTCCGTGGACAGGGTCGATGGCTACACCTTC

v_gene: TRBV19
abundance: -
d_gene: -
j_gene: TRBJ2-5
CDR3aa: CASSYLRDGKETQYF
CDR3nt: TGTGCCAGTAGTTATCTCCGAGACGGAAAAGAGACCCAGTACTTC

v_gene: TRBV29-1
abundance: -
d_gene: -
j_gene: TRBJ1-5
CDR3aa: CSVGGFMGGESNQPQHF
CDR3nt: TGCAGCGTCGGGGGGTTTATGGGGGGCGAAAGCAATCAGCCCCAGCATTTT

v_gene: TRBV12-5
abundance: -
d_gene: -
j_gene: TRBJ2-2
CDR3aa: CASGFPIYSNPPSTRGTGELFF
CDR3nt: TGTGCTAGTGGTTTCCCTATCTACTCCAACCCTCCCTCCACCCGGGGCACCGGGGAGCTGTTTTTT

v_gene: TRBV10-3
abundance: -
d_gene: -
j_gene: TRBJ2-2
CDR3aa: CAIKGSNTGELFF
CDR3nt: TGTGCCATCAAAGGATCGAACACCGGGGAGCTGTTTTTT

v_gene: TRBV15
abundance: -
d_gene: -
j_gene: TRBJ1-1
CDR3aa: CATAGPRHTEAFF
CDR3nt: TGTGCCACCGCCGGCCCCCGACACACTGAAGCTTTCTTT

v_gene: TRBV6-1
abundance: -
d_gene: -
j_gene: TRBJ2-2
CDR3aa: CASSRQPTGELFF
CDR3nt: TGTGCCAGCAGTAGACAGCCCACCGGGGAGCTGTTTTTT

v_gene: TRBV9
abundance: -
d_gene: -
j_gene: TRBJ2-1
CDR3aa: CASSVGISVWSSYNEQFF
CDR3nt: TGTGCCAGCAGCGTAGGGATTAGCGTATGGTCCTCCTACAATGAGCAGTTCTTC

v_gene: TRBV10-3
abundance: -
d_gene: -
j_gene: TRBJ2-7
CDR3aa: CATTPSYEQYF
CDR3nt: TGTGCCACCACTCCCTCCTACGAGCAGTACTTC

v_gene: TRBV5-8
abundance: -
d_gene: -
j_gene: TRBJ1-5
CDR3aa: CASSRRANQPQHF
CDR3nt: TGTGCCAGCAGCCGTAGGGCTAACCAGCCCCAGCATTTT

v_gene: TRBV11-1
abundance: -
d_gene: TRBD2
j_gene: TRBJ2-3
CDR3aa: CASSLESSGKMYF
CDR3nt: TGTGCCAGCAGCTTAGAGTCTAGCGGGAAAATGTATTTT

v_gene: TRBV18
abundance: -
d_gene: TRBD1
j_gene: TRBJ1-1
CDR3aa: CASSPGQGGTEAFF
CDR3nt: TGTGCCAGCTCACCTGGACAGGGTGGCACTGAAGCTTTCTTT

v_gene: TRBV7-2
abundance: -
d_gene: TRBD1
j_gene: TRBJ1-2
CDR3aa: CASSPPGGNYGYTF
CDR3nt: TGTGCCAGCAGCCCCCCAGGGGGGAACTATGGCTACACCTTC

v_gene: TRBV7-9
abundance: -
d_gene: -
j_gene: TRBJ1-5
CDR3aa: CASSSGGASNQPQHF
CDR3nt: TGTGCCAGCAGCTCGGGGGGCGCAAGCAATCAGCCCCAGCATTTT

v_gene: TRBV9
abundance: -
d_gene: TRBD2
j_gene: TRBJ2-1
CDR3aa: CASSVVSGRAVEQFF
CDR3nt: TGTGCCAGCAGCGTAGTTAGCGGGAGGGCCGTGGAGCAGTTCTTC

v_gene: TRBV4-1
abundance: -
d_gene: -
j_gene: TRBJ2-5
CDR3aa: CASSPTSRGTQETQYF
CDR3nt: TGCGCCAGCAGCCCAACGTCGAGGGGCACACAAGAGACCCAGTACTTC

v_gene: TRBV30
abundance: -
d_gene: TRBD1
j_gene: TRBJ1-2
CDR3aa: CAWEHHWTGFSSF
CDR3nt: TGTGCCTGGGAACACCACTGGACAGGTTTTAGTTCCTTC

v_gene: TRBV6-5
abundance: -
d_gene: -
j_gene: TRBJ1-1
CDR3aa: CASTGGAAEAFF
CDR3nt: TGTGCCAGCACTGGAGGAGCGGCAGAAGCTTTCTTT

v_gene: TRBV21-1
abundance: -
d_gene: -
j_gene: TRBJ1-2
CDR3aa: CASSKTRRGVLVGYTF
CDR3nt: TGTGCCAGCAGCAAAACCCGAAGGGGGGTGCTGGTAGGCTACACCTTC

v_gene: TRBV6-1
abundance: -
d_gene: -
j_gene: TRBJ1-6
CDR3aa: CASTPGSPLHF
CDR3nt: TGTGCCAGCACCCCGGGTTCACCCCTCCACTTT

v_gene: TRBV11-2
abundance: many
d_gene: -
j_gene: TRBJ1-2
CDR3aa: CASSSQTANYGYTF
CDR3nt: TGTGCCAGCAGCTCTCAGACGGCGAACTATGGCTACACCTTC

v_gene: TRBV6-5
abundance: -
d_gene: -
j_gene: TRBJ1-2
CDR3aa: CASSPLGQLNYGYTF
CDR3nt: TGTGCCAGCAGTCCCCTAGGGCAGCTTAACTATGGCTACACCTTC

v_gene: TRBV10-3
abundance: few
d_gene: TRBD2
j_gene: TRBJ2-5
CDR3aa: CAIKASGGGRETQYF
CDR3nt: TGTGCCATCAAGGCTAGCGGGGGAGGACGGGAGACCCAGTACTTC

v_gene: TRBV6-6
abundance: -
d_gene: -
j_gene: TRBJ2-5
CDR3aa: CASSYGTRETQYF
CDR3nt: TGTGCCAGCAGTTACGGGACACGAGAGACCCAGTACTTC

v_gene: TRBV30
abundance: -
d_gene: -
j_gene: TRBJ2-5
CDR3aa: CAGTGQFQETQYF
CDR3nt: TGTGCCGGGACTGGACAGTTCCAAGAGACCCAGTACTTC

v_gene: TRBV27
abundance: -
d_gene: TRBD2
j_gene: TRBJ2-3
CDR3aa: CAAGRGGADTQYF
CDR3nt: TGTGCCGCGGGGCGGGGGGGGGCGGATACGCAGTATTTT